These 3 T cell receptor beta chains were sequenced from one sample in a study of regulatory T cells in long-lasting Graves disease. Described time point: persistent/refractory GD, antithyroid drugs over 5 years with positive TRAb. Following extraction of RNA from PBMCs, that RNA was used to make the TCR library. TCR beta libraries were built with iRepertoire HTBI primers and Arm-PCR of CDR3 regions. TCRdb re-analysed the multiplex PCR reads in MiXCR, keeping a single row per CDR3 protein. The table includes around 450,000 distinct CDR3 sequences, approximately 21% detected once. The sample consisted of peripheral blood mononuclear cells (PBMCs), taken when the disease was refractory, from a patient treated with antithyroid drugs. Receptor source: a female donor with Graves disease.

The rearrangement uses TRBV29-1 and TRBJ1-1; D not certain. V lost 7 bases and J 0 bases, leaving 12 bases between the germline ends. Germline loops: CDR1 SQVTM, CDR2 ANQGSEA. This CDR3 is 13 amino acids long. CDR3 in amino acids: CSATGPMNTEAFF. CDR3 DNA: TGCAGCGCCACGGGTCCCATGAACACTGAAGCTTTCTTT.

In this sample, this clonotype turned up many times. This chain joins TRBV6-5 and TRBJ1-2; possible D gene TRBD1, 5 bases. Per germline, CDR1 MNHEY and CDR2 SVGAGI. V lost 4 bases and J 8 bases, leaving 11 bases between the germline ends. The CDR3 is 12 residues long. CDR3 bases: TGTGCCAGCAGTTTGCAGGGCGAAGGCTACACCTTC. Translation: CASSLQGEGYTF.

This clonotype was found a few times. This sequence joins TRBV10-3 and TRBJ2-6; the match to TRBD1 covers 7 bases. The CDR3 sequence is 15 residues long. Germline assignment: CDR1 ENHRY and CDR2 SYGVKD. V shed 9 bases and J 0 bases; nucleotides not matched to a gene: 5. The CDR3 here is CAILTGDSGANVLTF. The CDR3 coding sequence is TGTGCCATATTAACAGGGGACTCTGGGGCCAACGTCCTGACTTTC.